Each of the 13 T cell receptor beta chains below was sequenced from the same sample in a study of cytomegalovirus exposure and HLA in healthy donors. TCRdb's copy holds only in-frame clones and misses some; the assay was immunoSEQ multiplex PCR. In the table there are more than 80,000 clones, about 88% of which are singletons. The sample consisted of PBMCs. The receptors stem from a woman aged 18-29 years in good health and CMV-seropositive.

This clone was detected once. The chain uses TRBV10-3 and TRBJ2-7; 9 positions match TRBD1. The CDR3 loop spans 13 amino acids. V was pared by 4 bases and J by 4 bases, with 2 bases of the junction left unmatched. Looked up from germline, CDR1 is ENHRY and CDR2 is SYGVKD. The DNA for the CDR3 is TGTGCCATCAGTGTACAGGGGGCTTACGAGCAGTACTTC. It specifies CAISVQGAYEQYF.

CDR3 region: CASSFSRTYNEQFF. CDR3 coding DNA: TGCGCCAGCAGCTTTTCCAGAACCTACAATGAGCAGTTCTTC. V and J are TRBV5-1 and TRBJ2-1; the D is unclear. The CDR3 covers 14 residues. V shed 2 bases and J shed 2 bases, with 8 bases lying between them. Germline loops: CDR1 SGHRS, CDR2 YFSETQ.

The rearrangement links TRBV2 to TRBJ2-1; D unresolved. V was trimmed by 8 bases and J by 4 bases, leaving 6 bases between them. This CDR3 is 11 amino acids long. The germline V gene encodes CDR1 SNHLY and CDR2 FYNNEI. The CDR3 region has the DNA TGTGCCAGCGTCTATTACAATGAGCAGTTCTTC. Its protein product is CASVYYNEQFF.

The count of this clone is one. The chain links TRBV5-4 to TRBJ2-3, with D possibly TRBD2 on 5 matching bases. Germline V gene lookup returns CDR1 SGHNT and CDR2 YYREEE (reference sequence). V lost 7 bases, J lost 2 bases, and 17 bases lay in between. CDR3 length: 15 residues. The CDR3 region has the DNA TGTGCCAGCGGAGGACTCTCAACCGCCACAGATACGCAGTATTTT. This gives the protein CASGGLSTATDTQYF.

The gene calls are TRBV27 and TRBJ2-2; no clear D. CDR3 length: 12 residues. Germline V CDR1 and CDR2: MNHEY, SMNVEV (reference sequence). Trimming removed 6 bases at V and 0 bases at J, with 2 bases between. The CDR3 sequence: CASSSNTGELFF. CDR3 in DNA: TGTGCCAGCAGCTCGAACACCGGGGAGCTGTTTTTT.

The V and J genes are TRBV28 and TRBJ1-4, with 7 bases identical to TRBD1. Germline V gene sequence: CDR1 MDHEN, CDR2 SYDVKM. V lost 10 bases and J lost 3; bases outside the gene matches: 5. CDR3 length equals 13 residues. CDR3 sequence: CATRGQANEKLFF. The CDR3 DNA follows: TGTGCCACCCGAGGACAGGCTAATGAAAAACTGTTTTTT.

J is TRBJ2-1 and V is TRBV6-1, with D possibly TRBD1 on 5 matching bases. Germline CDR1 MNHNS, CDR2 SASEGT. The CDR3 consists of 13 residues. The ends were cut back, 8 bases at V and 0 bases at J, with 8 bases in the middle. CDR3 DNA sequence: TGTGCCAGCCTACAGGCCTCCTACAATGAGCAGTTCTTC. Encoded protein: CASLQASYNEQFF.

For the CDR3, the DNA is TGTGCCAGCAGTCCCTCCGGGACTTTCCATCAGCCCCAGCATTTT. It translates to CASSPSGTFHQPQHF. This rearrangement joins TRBV28 to TRBJ1-5; the D gene is possibly TRBD1 (5 bases). Germline CDR1 MDHEN, CDR2 SYDVKM. The length of the CDR3 is 15 residues. V was trimmed by 5 bases and J by 5 bases, leaving 16 bases between them.

The chain employs TRBV7-3 and TRBJ1-2; D is uncertain. This CDR3 has 14 residues. The ends were cut back, 5 bases at V and 8 bases at J, with 18 bases in the middle. The germline gives CDR1 SGHTA, CDR2 FQGTGA. Written as DNA, the CDR3 is TGTGCCAGCAGCCCCCTGGCCCAGGTCAGGGGCTACACCTTC. Amino acid sequence: CASSPLAQVRGYTF.

This chain connects TRBV9 to TRBJ2-3, with TRBD1 identical over 9 bases. This CDR3 has 16 amino acids. Germline CDR1 SGDLS, CDR2 YYNGEE. Germline trimming cut 4 bases from V and 0 bases from J; bases unmatched to any gene: 6. The CDR3 region is CASSPGGQGSTDTQYF. The CDR3, as DNA: TGTGCCAGCAGCCCAGGGGGACAGGGAAGCACAGATACGCAGTATTTT.

The CDR3 region has the DNA TGTGCCAGCAGCTCTATCACAGGGGGCTGGCAAGAGACCCAGTACTTC. Encoded protein: CASSSITGGWQETQYF. The chain employs TRBV11-2 and TRBJ2-5; TRBD1 matches at 9 bases. CDR3 length: 16 amino acids. The J segment lost 2 bases and the V segment lost 4 bases, leaving 8 bases of the junction unmatched. CDR1 and CDR2 from the germline V gene are SGHAT and FQNNGV.

The chain uses TRBV28 and TRBJ1-5; D possibly corresponds to TRBD1 (5 bases). Germline CDR1 is MDHEN and CDR2 is SYDVKM. Trimming removed 6 bases at V and 3 bases at J, with 9 bases between. The CDR3 length is 13 residues. In DNA, the CDR3 is TGTGCCAGCAGAACAGGAAACAATCAGCCCCAGCATTTT. Amino acids: CASRTGNNQPQHF.

V usage is TRBV7-6 and J usage is TRBJ1-1; 7 nucleotides match TRBD1. CDR1 and CDR2 from the germline V gene are SGHVS and FNYEAQ. The CDR3 is 17 residues long. V was pared by 0 bases and J by 5 bases, with 12 bases of the junction left unmatched. The CDR3 protein is CASSLAPLTGHTTEAFF. In DNA form, the CDR3 reads TGTGCCAGCAGCTTAGCCCCTCTGACAGGGCATACGACTGAAGCTTTCTTT.